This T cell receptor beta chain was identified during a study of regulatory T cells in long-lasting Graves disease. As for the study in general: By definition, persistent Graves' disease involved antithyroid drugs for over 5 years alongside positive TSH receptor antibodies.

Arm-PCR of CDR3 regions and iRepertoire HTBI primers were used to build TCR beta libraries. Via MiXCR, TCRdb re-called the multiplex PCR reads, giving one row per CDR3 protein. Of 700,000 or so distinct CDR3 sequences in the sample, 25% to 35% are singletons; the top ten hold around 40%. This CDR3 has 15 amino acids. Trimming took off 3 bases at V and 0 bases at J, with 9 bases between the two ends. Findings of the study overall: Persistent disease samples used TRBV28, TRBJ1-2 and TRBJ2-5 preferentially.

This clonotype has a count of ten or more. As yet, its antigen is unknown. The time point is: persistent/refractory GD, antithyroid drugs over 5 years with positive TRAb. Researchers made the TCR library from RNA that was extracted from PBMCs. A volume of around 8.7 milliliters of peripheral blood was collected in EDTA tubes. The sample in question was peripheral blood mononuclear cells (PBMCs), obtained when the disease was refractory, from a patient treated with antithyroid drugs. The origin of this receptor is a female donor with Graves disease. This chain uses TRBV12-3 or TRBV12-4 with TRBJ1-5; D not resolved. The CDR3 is CASSFSEASNQPQHF. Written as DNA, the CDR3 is TGTGCCAGCAGTTTTTCAGAAGCTAGCAATCAGCCCCAGCATTTT.